The 20 T cell receptor beta chains given below trace back to one sample, sequenced in a study of spatial heterogeneity in lung cancer. Whole-study results and caveats: In tumors, expanded intratumoral alpha and beta TCR counts tracked mutation counts.

MiXCR was run by TCRdb on the 5' RACE reads, yielding one entry per CDR3 protein. The table has roughly 5,700 distinct CDR3 sequences, more than 20% seen once. These receptors' targets are unknown. Stated time point: sample taken at primary tumor resection. Sequencing was performed on lung tumor tissue, taken at surgery. All receptors come from a male donor with early-stage non-small cell lung cancer.

The chain is built from TRBV19 and TRBJ1-2; TRBD1 matches at 10 bases. This CDR3 region has 15 residues. The V and J ends lost 6 bases and 3 bases, in that order; junction bases with no gene match: 7. Germline-derived CDR1 and CDR2 are LNHDA and SQIVND (reference sequence). As DNA, the CDR3 is TGTGCCAGTAGCTCCCGGGACAGGGGAGACTATGGCTACACCTTC. Translation: CASSSRDRGDYGYTF.

In this sample, this clonotype turned up a few times. This chain connects TRBV9 to TRBJ2-7, with 11 bases identical to TRBD2. Trimming at V came to 0 bases and at J to 5 bases, leaving 7 bases not matched to a gene. The CDR3 runs to 16 residues. Germline V lookup: CDR1 SGDLS, CDR2 YYNGEE. CDR3 nucleotides: TGTGCCAGCAGCGTAGGGCTAGCGGGAGGAGTAAACGAGCAGTACTTC. It is translated as CASSVGLAGGVNEQYF.

The rearrangement links TRBV10-3 to TRBJ2-7; D gene ambiguous. The CDR3 runs to 12 residues. CDR1 and CDR2 (germline): ENHRY, SYGVKD. Trimming stripped 3 bases from V and 3 bases from J, with 6 bases between. CDR3 protein: CAISDHGYEQYF. The CDR3 nucleotides read TGTGCCATCAGTGATCACGGCTACGAGCAGTACTTC.

This clonotype has a handful of counts. The chain links TRBV28 to TRBJ2-1, with TRBD2 identical over 7 bases. The CDR3 has 15 amino acids. Trimming at V came to 2 bases and at J to 2 bases, leaving 3 bases not matched to a gene. Germline V gene data show CDR1 as MDHEN and CDR2 as SYDVKM. CDR3 coding DNA: TGTGCCAGCAGTTTACCGGGAGGCCCCTACAATGAGCAGTTCTTC. This encodes CASSLPGGPYNEQFF.

This rearrangement joins TRBV5-1 to TRBJ2-7; D is unresolved. This CDR3 is 14 amino acids long. CDR1 and CDR2 (germline): SGHRS, YFSETQ. V lost 5 bases, J lost 1 base, and 13 bases lay in between. The DNA of the CDR3 is TGCGCCAGCAGGAAGGACGCGCCATCCTACGAGCAGTACTTC. Translation gives CASRKDAPSYEQYF.

The chain uses TRBV6-5 and TRBJ2-5, with 8 bases aligning to TRBD2. The CDR3 has 15 residues. Germline CDR1 reads MNHEY; CDR2 reads SVGAGI. V was clipped by 2 bases and J by 2 bases; unmatched bases: 4. CDR3 in amino acids: CASSYSGGSQETQYF. The CDR3 DNA follows: TGTGCCAGCAGTTACAGCGGGGGATCACAAGAGACCCAGTACTTC.

By its share, this clonotype is medium-sized. The chain has TRBV7-8 and TRBJ2-7; 10 bases align to TRBD1. CDR3 length equals 12 residues. Germline loops: CDR1 SGHVS, CDR2 FQNEAQ. V trimming: 11 bases; J trimming: 2 bases; junction bases outside the gene matches: 3. The CDR3 protein is CASGTGAYEQYF. The CDR3, as DNA: TGTGCCTCCGGGACAGGGGCCTACGAGCAGTACTTC.

Within the sample, this clonotype is medium-sized (0.01 to 0.1%). V usage is TRBV18 and J usage is TRBJ2-2, with TRBD1 as a possible D gene (6 bases). From germline, CDR1 is KGHSH and CDR2 LQKENI. Trimming took off 3 bases at V and 3 bases at J, with 17 bases between the two ends. The CDR3 loop spans 17 amino acids. The CDR3 protein is CASSPLSGVHDTGELFF. CDR3 in DNA: TGTGCCAGCTCACCGCTTTCAGGGGTGCACGACACCGGGGAGCTGTTTTTT.

By share, this clonotype counts as medium-sized. V usage is TRBV20-1 and J usage is TRBJ1-1; no definite D call. The CDR3 is made up of 13 amino acids. Trimming left V 0 bases short and J 0 bases short, with 5 bases between. CDR1 is DFQATT, CDR2 SNEGSKA, per germline (reference sequence). The CDR3 loop is CSAREVLNTEAFF. The CDR3 coding sequence is TGCAGTGCTAGAGAGGTCTTGAACACTGAAGCTTTCTTT.

This clonotype rates as medium-sized. CDR3 sequence reads: CAISPLGHEQFF. For the CDR3, the DNA is TGTGCCATCAGCCCCCTAGGCCATGAGCAGTTCTTC. The chain couples TRBV10-3 to TRBJ2-1; no firm D call. Germline CDR1 and CDR2: ENHRY and SYGVKD. V was cut by 6 bases and J by 8 bases, with 11 bases left in between. CDR3 length equals 12 residues.

This clonotype occurred a few times. The chain joins TRBV29-1 to TRBJ2-2; TRBD1 matches 7 bases. The CDR3 length is 16 residues. Germline CDR1 reads SQVTM; CDR2 reads ANQGSEA. The trim removed 3 bases at V and 1 base at J, leaving 8 bases unmatched. The CDR3 DNA reads TGCAGCGTTGAGGATGACAGGGACCAGAACACCGGGGAGCTGTTTTTT. It is translated as CSVEDDRDQNTGELFF.

This clonotype is labeled medium-sized. This chain uses TRBV28 with TRBJ2-3, with D unclear. Trimming pared 7 bases from V and 1 base from J, leaving 6 bases between. Germline assignment: CDR1 MDHEN and CDR2 SYDVKM. The CDR3 is made up of 12 amino acids. The CDR3 DNA is TGTGCCAGCAACCCAGGCACAGATACGCAGTATTTT. It specifies CASNPGTDTQYF.

This clonotype has a count of ten or more. The chain uses TRBV10-1 and TRBJ2-2, with D perhaps matching TRBD1 (5 bases). V shed 4 bases and J shed 0 bases, with 9 bases lying between them. Looked up from germline, CDR1 is WNHNN and CDR2 is SYGVQD (reference sequence). This CDR3 region has 15 residues. CDR3 sequence reads: CASSVQAANTGELFF. The DNA of the CDR3 is TGCGCCAGCAGTGTACAGGCGGCGAACACCGGGGAGCTGTTTTTT.

CDR3: CASSLGANVLTF. CDR3 DNA sequence: TGTGCCAGCAGCCTTGGGGCCAACGTCCTGACTTTC. The chain uses TRBV21-1 and TRBJ2-6. TRBV21-1 is reported as a pseudogene. The CDR3 extends over 12 amino acids.

This clonotype is judged medium-sized. This chain links TRBV18 with TRBJ1-1, with a possible D match to TRBD1 (5 bases). CDR1 KGHSH and CDR2 LQKENI come from the germline V gene. The CDR3 totals 16 residues. The V gene lost 2 bases and the J gene lost 5 bases, with 18 bases spanning the gap. The CDR3 DNA reads TGTGCCAGCTCACCAGTCTACGGGACTCCGGGGACTGAAGCTTTCTTT. This sequence encodes CASSPVYGTPGTEAFF.

This clonotype was counted at least ten times. J is TRBJ2-3 and V is TRBV9; no clear D gene. The CDR3 length is 12 residues. CDR1 is SGDLS, CDR2 YYNGEE, per germline. Deletions cut 2 bases from V and 4 bases from J, with 5 bases between. As DNA, the CDR3 is TGTGCCAGCAGCGTCCGGGCAGATACGCAGTATTTT. This encodes CASSVRADTQYF.

Within the sample, this clonotype is medium-sized. The J gene is TRBJ1-2, the V gene TRBV27; weak D call: TRBD1 (5 bases). This CDR3 comprises 15 residues. CDR1 MNHEY and CDR2 SMNVEV come from the germline V gene (reference sequence). V was trimmed by 7 bases and J by 8 bases, leaving 23 bases between them. The CDR3 spells CASTPLGRASRGYTF. CDR3 bases: TGTGCCAGCACCCCCCTGGGCAGGGCATCGAGGGGCTACACCTTC.

This clonotype is medium-sized by share. The chain combines TRBV24-1 with TRBJ2-3; tentative D call: TRBD2 (5 bases). V was clipped by 3 bases and J by 10 bases, with 13 bases between them. CDR1 is KGHDR, CDR2 SFDVKD, per germline. This CDR3 is built from 13 residues. For the CDR3, the DNA is TGTGCCACCAGTGATCTCACGGGAAGCTCGCAGTATTTT. Translating it yields CATSDLTGSSQYF.

This clonotype showed up just a few times. This chain links TRBV7-9 with TRBJ2-7, with 7 bases identical to TRBD1. The CDR3 runs to 16 residues. CDR1 and CDR2 (germline): SEHNR, FQNEAQ (reference sequence). The J segment lost 3 bases and the V segment lost 3 bases, leaving 11 bases of the junction unmatched. CDR3 DNA: TGTGCCAGCAGCTTCCCTTCCGGGGACAGAAACTACGAGCAGTACTTC. The encoded protein is CASSFPSGDRNYEQYF.

Many counts were recorded for this clonotype. This chain links TRBV9 with TRBJ1-4; 9 bases match TRBD1. The junction had 7 bases not matched to a gene; V was cut back by 4 bases and J by 6 bases. The CDR3 contains 15 residues. CDR1 is SGDLS and CDR2 is YYNGEE in the germline V gene. CDR3 in DNA: TGTGCCAGCAGCCTGACGGACAGGGGAGATGAAAAACTGTTTTTT. Its translation is CASSLTDRGDEKLFF. The whole variable domain, filled in from reference TRBV9 and TRBJ1-4, reads DSGVTQTPKHLITATGQRVTLRCSPRSGDLSVYWYQQSLDQGLQFLIQYYNGEERAKGNILERFSAQQFPDLHSELNLSSLELGDSALYFCASSLTDRGDEKLFFGSGTQLSVL.